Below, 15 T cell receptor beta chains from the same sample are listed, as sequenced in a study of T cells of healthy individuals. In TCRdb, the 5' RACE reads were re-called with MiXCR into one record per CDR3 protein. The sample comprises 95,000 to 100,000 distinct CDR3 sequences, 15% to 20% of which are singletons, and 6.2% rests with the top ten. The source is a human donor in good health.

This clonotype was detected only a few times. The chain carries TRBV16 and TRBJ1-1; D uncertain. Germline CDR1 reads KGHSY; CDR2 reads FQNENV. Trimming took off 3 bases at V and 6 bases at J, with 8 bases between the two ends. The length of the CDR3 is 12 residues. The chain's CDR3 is CASSHSPSEAFF. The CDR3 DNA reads TGTGCCAGCAGCCATAGCCCCTCTGAAGCTTTCTTT.

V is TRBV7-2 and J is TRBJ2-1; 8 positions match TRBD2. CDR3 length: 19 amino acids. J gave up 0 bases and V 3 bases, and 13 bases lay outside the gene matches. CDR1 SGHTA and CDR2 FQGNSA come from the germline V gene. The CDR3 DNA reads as TGTGCCAGCAGCTTTTCCCCTGGCGGGGGGTTTAGCTCCTACAATGAGCAGTTCTTC. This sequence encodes CASSFSPGGGFSSYNEQFF.

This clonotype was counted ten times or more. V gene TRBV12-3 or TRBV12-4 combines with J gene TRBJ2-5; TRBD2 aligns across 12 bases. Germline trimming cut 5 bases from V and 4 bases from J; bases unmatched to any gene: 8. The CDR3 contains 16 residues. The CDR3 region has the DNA TGTGCCAGCAGTAAGACTAGCGGGAGTTTGCGAGAGACCCAGTACTTC. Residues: CASSKTSGSLRETQYF.

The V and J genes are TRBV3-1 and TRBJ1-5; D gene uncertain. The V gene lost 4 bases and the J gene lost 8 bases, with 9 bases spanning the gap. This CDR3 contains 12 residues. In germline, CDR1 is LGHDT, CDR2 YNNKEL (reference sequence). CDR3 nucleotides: TGTGCCAGCAGCCGTGGGGATGAGCCCCAGCATTTT. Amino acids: CASSRGDEPQHF.

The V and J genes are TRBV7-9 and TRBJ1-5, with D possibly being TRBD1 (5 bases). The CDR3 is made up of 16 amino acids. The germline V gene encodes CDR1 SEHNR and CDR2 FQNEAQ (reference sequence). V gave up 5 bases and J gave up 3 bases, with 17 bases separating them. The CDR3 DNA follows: TGTGCCAGCAGCAAGGGCGGGGCGCCGAACAATCAGCCCCAGCATTTT. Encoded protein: CASSKGGAPNNQPQHF.

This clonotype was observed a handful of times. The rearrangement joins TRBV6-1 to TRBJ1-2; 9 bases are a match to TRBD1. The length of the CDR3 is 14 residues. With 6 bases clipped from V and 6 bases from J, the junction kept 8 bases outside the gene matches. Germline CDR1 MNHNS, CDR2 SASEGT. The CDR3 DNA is TGTGCCAGCAGGGTCCACGGGACAGGGAATGGCTACACCTTC. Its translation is CASRVHGTGNGYTF.

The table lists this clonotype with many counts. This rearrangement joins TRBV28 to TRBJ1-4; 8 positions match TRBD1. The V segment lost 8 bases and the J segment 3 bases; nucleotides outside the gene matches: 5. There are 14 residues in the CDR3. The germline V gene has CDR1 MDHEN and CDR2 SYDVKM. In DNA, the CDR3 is TGTGCCAGCCAGGGGGACAGGCCTAATGAAAAACTGTTTTTT. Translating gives CASQGDRPNEKLFF.

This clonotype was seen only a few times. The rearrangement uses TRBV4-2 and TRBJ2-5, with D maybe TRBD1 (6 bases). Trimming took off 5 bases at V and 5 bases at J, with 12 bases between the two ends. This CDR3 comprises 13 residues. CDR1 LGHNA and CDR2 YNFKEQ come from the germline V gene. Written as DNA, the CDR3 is TGTGCCAGCAGCAGTGATACAGGGGAGACCCAGTACTTC. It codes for CASSSDTGETQYF.

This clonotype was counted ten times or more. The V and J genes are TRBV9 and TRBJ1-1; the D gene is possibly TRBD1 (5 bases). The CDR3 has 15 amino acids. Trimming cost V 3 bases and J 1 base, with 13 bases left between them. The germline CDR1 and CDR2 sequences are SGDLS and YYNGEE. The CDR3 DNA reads TGTGCCAGCAGCGCTACCCCCACAGGGAACACTGAAGCTTTCTTT. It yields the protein CASSATPTGNTEAFF.

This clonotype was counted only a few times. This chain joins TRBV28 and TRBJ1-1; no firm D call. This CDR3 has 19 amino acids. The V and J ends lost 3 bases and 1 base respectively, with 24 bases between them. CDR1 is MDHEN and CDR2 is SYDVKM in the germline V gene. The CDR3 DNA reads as TGTGCCAGCAGTTTTAGTGTTGAGGTCGTGTCATACCCGAACACTGAAGCTTTCTTT. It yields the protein CASSFSVEVVSYPNTEAFF.

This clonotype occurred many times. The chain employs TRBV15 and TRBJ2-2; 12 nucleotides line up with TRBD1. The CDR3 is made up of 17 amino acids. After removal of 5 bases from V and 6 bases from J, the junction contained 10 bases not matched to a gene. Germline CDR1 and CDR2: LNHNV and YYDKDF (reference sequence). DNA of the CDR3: TGTGCCACCAGCTCCCCCAGGGGACAGGGGGCATCCGGGGAGCTGTTTTTT. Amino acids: CATSSPRGQGASGELFF.

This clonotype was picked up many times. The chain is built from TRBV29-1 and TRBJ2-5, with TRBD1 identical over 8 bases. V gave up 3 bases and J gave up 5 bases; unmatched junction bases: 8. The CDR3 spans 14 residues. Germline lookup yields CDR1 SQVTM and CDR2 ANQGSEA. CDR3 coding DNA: TGCAGCGTTGATAAGGACAGGGTCGTGGAGACCCAGTACTTC. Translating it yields CSVDKDRVVETQYF.

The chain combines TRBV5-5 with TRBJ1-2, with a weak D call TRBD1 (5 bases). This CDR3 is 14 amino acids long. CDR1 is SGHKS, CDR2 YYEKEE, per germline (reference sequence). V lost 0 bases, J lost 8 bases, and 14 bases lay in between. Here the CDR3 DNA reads TGTGCCAGCAGCTTGGAAGGGGCCAGGGCCGGCTACACCTTC. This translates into CASSLEGARAGYTF.

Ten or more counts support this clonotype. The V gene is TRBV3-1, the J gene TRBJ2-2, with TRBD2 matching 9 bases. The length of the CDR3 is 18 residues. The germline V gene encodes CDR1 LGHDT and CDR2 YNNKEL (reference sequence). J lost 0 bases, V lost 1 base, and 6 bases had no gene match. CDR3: CASSQATLAGPNTGELFF. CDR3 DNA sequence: TGTGCCAGCAGCCAAGCCACACTAGCGGGCCCGAACACCGGGGAGCTGTTTTTT. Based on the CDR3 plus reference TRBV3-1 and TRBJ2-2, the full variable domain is DTAVSQTPKYLVTQMGNDKSIKCEQNLGHDTMYWYKQDSKKFLKIMFSYNNKELIINETVPNRFSPKSPDKAHLNLHINSLELGDSAVYFCASSQATLAGPNTGELFFGEGSRLTVL.

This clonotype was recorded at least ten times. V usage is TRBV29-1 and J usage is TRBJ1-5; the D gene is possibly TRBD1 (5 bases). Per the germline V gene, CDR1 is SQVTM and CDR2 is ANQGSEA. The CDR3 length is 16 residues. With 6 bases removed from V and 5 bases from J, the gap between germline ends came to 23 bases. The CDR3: CSVTVGGAGFDQPQHF. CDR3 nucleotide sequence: TGCAGCGTAACGGTAGGAGGGGCAGGGTTCGATCAGCCCCAGCATTTT.